These T cell receptor beta chains were read from a single sample in a study of blood T cell repertoires in COVID-19. Profiling relied on immunoSEQ multiplex PCR, and the TCRdb table lists in-frame clones only, not all of them. The data show around 260,000 clones, with around 88% seen just once and approximately 2% held by the top ten. The specimen was peripheral blood. These receptors came from a man between 25 and 39 years old with active or convalescent COVID-19. Each CDR3 is given with its conserved first and last residue. D genes are given only for firm matches. Not every row has a clone size; where given, it reads once, few, many or a size class.

>TRBJ2-7|TRBV6-5|-|TRBD2
CASSYSLATSGMEQYF
TGTGCCAGCAGTTACTCGTTGGCAACTAGCGGTATGGAGCAGTACTTC
>TRBJ2-3|TRBV12-5|-|TRBD2
CASGQTSGGTDTQYF
TGTGCTAGTGGACAGACTAGCGGGGGAACAGATACGCAGTATTTT
>TRBJ2-7|TRBV7-9|-|TRBD2
CASSPAGDGEQYF
TGTGCCAGCAGCCCGGCGGGGGACGGCGAGCAGTACTTC
>TRBJ2-3|TRBV7-2|-|TRBD2
CASSSRVAGGTDTQYF
TGTGCCAGCAGCTCCAGGGTAGCGGGGGGCACAGATACGCAGTATTTT
>TRBJ1-2|TRBV2|-|-
CASSVSGRDEGYTF
TGTGCCAGCAGTGTGTCGGGCAGGGATGAAGGCTACACCTTC
>TRBJ1-5|TRBV7-2|-|-
CASSLGQNSNQPQHF
TGTGCCAGCAGCTTAGGCCAGAATAGCAATCAGCCCCAGCATTTT
>TRBJ2-1|TRBV9|-|-
CASSVLADNEQFF
TGTGCCAGCAGCGTACTAGCCGACAATGAGCAGTTCTTC
>TRBJ1-2|TRBV23-1|-|-
CAGSPAANYGYTF
TGCGCCGGCTCCCCCGCGGCGAACTATGGCTACACCTTC
>TRBJ1-5|TRBV5-6|-|-
CASSLNRLDQPQHF
TGTGCCAGCAGCTTGAACAGGCTGGATCAGCCCCAGCATTTT
>TRBJ2-5|TRBV9|-|TRBD2
CASSVGASGGASRETQYF
TGTGCCAGCAGCGTAGGAGCTAGCGGGGGGGCGTCGCGGGAGACCCAGTACTTC
>TRBJ2-7|TRBV5-1|-|TRBD1
CASSWDRAYEQYF
TGCGCCAGCAGCTGGGACAGAGCCTACGAGCAGTACTTC
>TRBJ2-3|TRBV12-3/TRBV12-4|-|TRBD1
CADQPTGSSQYF
TGTGCCGACCAACCGACAGGGAGTTCGCAGTATTTT
>TRBJ2-7|TRBV9|few|-
CASSVDLGNYEQYF
TGTGCCAGCAGCGTAGATCTGGGCAACTACGAGCAGTACTTC
>TRBJ2-3|TRBV6-4|-|TRBD2
CASSVTSGGAGADTQYF
TGTGCCAGCAGTGTAACTAGCGGGGGGGCCGGGGCAGATACGCAGTATTTT
>TRBJ1-2|TRBV6-5|-|TRBD1
CASSPDRGYGYTF
TGTGCCAGCAGCCCGGACAGGGGCTATGGCTACACCTTC
>TRBJ1-1|TRBV6-5|-|-
CASSHGGAEAFF
TGTGCCAGCAGTCACGGAGGAGCGGAAGCTTTCTTT
>TRBJ2-5|TRBV2|-|-
CASSEQAMYQETQYF
TGTGCCAGCAGTGAACAGGCCATGTACCAAGAGACCCAGTACTTC
>TRBJ1-1|TRBV12-3/TRBV12-4|-|-
CASRQGANTEAFF
TGTGCCAGCAGACAGGGAGCGAACACTGAAGCTTTCTTT
>TRBJ2-1|TRBV27|-|TRBD2
CASSLSLVAGGRGNEQFF
TGTGCCAGCAGTTTATCGTTGGTAGCGGGGGGGCGGGGCAATGAGCAGTTCTTC
>TRBJ2-1|TRBV4-1|-|-
CASSQDRNYNEQFF
TGCGCCAGCAGCCAAGACAGAAACTACAATGAGCAGTTCTTC
>TRBJ1-3|TRBV6-5|-|-
CASSYDRSSGNTIYF
TGTGCCAGCAGTTACGACCGGAGCTCTGGAAACACCATATATTTT
>TRBJ2-6|TRBV3-1/TRBV3-2|-|-
CASSPPGYNSGANVLTF
TGTGCCAGCAGCCCACCCGGGTACAACTCTGGGGCCAACGTCCTGACTTTC
>TRBJ1-6|TRBV4-1|-|-
CASSQELATGGMNSPLHF
TGCGCCAGCAGCCAAGAGCTCGCGACAGGCGGTATGAATTCACCCCTCCACTTT
>TRBJ2-4|TRBV2|-|-
CASSEGRDTYF
TGTGCCAGCAGTGAAGGTCGGGACACGTACTTC
>TRBJ2-5|TRBV7-3|-|TRBD2
CASSLTAPAGGWETQYF
TGTGCCAGCAGCTTAACGGCCCCCGCGGGGGGATGGGAGACCCAGTACTTC
>TRBJ1-1|TRBV29-1|-|TRBD1
CSGGTGDTEAFF
TGCAGCGGTGGGACAGGGGACACTGAAGCTTTCTTT
>TRBJ2-7|TRBV10-1|-|-
CASSEDLTNGYEQYF
TGCGCCAGCAGTGAGGACTTAACCAACGGCTACGAGCAGTACTTC
>TRBJ2-1|TRBV4-1|-|TRBD2
CASSSSGGAREQFF
TGCGCCAGCAGCAGTAGCGGGGGGGCGCGTGAGCAGTTCTTC
>TRBJ2-3|TRBV2|-|-
CASTSPDTQYF
TGTGCCAGCACTAGCCCAGATACGCAGTATTTT
>TRBJ2-2|TRBV7-9|-|-
CASSPYPRDSTGELFF
TGTGCCAGCAGCCCCTATCCCCGGGACTCCACCGGGGAGCTGTTTTTT
>TRBJ1-3|TRBV6-5|-|TRBD1
CASSYSRGPGNTIYF
TGTGCCAGCAGTTACTCTAGGGGGCCTGGAAACACCATATATTTT
>TRBJ1-6|TRBV4-1|few|TRBD1
CASSQGPTGGSGSPLHF
TGCGCCAGCAGCCAAGGCCCTACAGGGGGCAGCGGTTCACCCCTCCACTTT